Below, 8 T cell receptor beta chains from the same sample are listed, as sequenced in a study of blood T cell repertoires in COVID-19. This table comes from immunoSEQ multiplex PCR, and its TCRdb copy is limited to in-frame clones, with some not included. The sample lists around 150,000 clones, 82% occurring once. Source material: peripheral blood. These TCRs come from a woman aged 35 to 49 with COVID-19, enrolled during active disease.

This rearrangement joins TRBV21-1 to TRBJ2-7; no DNA check was done on the table's D call, TRBD2. TRBV21-1 is a pseudogene locus. The CDR3 runs 15 residues. CDR3 region: CASSKAGLETYEQYV. CDR3 nucleotides: TGTGCCAGCAGCAAAGCGGGACTCGAGACCTACGAGCAGTACGTC.

This clone was counted a single time. The chain couples TRBV11-2 to TRBJ1-4, with 8 bases that match TRBD1. Germline V lookup: CDR1 SGHAT, CDR2 FQNNGV. The CDR3 has 13 amino acids. V dropped 11 bases and J dropped 8; count of bases not matched to a gene: 10. The CDR3 here is CACHRGIREKLFF. Written as DNA, the CDR3 is TGTGCCTGCCACAGGGGGATTCGGGAAAAACTGTTTTTT.

This rearrangement joins TRBV21-1 to TRBJ1-6. TRBV21-1 is flagged as a pseudogene. The CDR3 is made up of 10 amino acids. The CDR3: CANRGSPLHF. As DNA, the CDR3 is TGTGCCAATAGAGGATCACCCCTCCACTTT.

This clone was observed a few times. The chain combines TRBV6-5 with TRBJ1-2; TRBD1 matches 9 bases. Germline trimming cut 6 bases from V and 6 bases from J; bases unmatched to any gene: 8. Germline assignment: CDR1 MNHEY and CDR2 SVGAGI. The CDR3 covers 14 residues. The CDR3 here is CASRSTGGGNGYTF. Written as DNA, the CDR3 is TGTGCCAGCAGATCTACAGGGGGCGGGAATGGCTACACCTTC.

V is TRBV27 and J is TRBJ2-2; 13 bases map to TRBD2. V gave up 4 bases and J gave up 2 bases; unmatched junction bases: 4. CDR3 length: 17 residues. Germline loops: CDR1 MNHEY, CDR2 SMNVEV (reference sequence). The CDR3 nucleotides are TGTGCCAGCAGTTATTGGACTAGCGGGAGAAACACCGGGGAGCTGTTTTTT. Translated, it gives CASSYWTSGRNTGELFF.

The chain uses TRBV6-5 and TRBJ2-1, with D unresolved. CDR1 is MNHEY, CDR2 SVGAGI, per germline. This CDR3 spans 12 amino acids. Trimming cost V 5 bases and J 4 bases, with 6 bases left between them. CDR3 sequence (DNA): TGTGCCAGCAGTCGCGCTTACAATGAGCAGTTCTTC. Its protein is CASSRAYNEQFF.

The rearrangement uses TRBV7-6 and TRBJ2-5; TRBD2 agrees at 9 bases. Germline-derived CDR1 and CDR2 are SGHVS and FNYEAQ. The length of the CDR3 is 15 residues. The J segment lost 5 bases and the V segment lost 6 bases, leaving 10 bases of the junction unmatched. The CDR3 is CASSFLLAGTETQYF. CDR3 in DNA: TGTGCCAGCAGTTTCCTACTAGCGGGTACGGAGACCCAGTACTTC.

J is TRBJ2-1 and V is TRBV29-1; a possible D gene is TRBD1 (5 bases). Trimming shortened V by 4 bases and J by 6 bases, and 19 bases separated the two germline ends. This CDR3 comprises 15 residues. Germline V gives CDR1 SQVTM, CDR2 ANQGSEA. Written as DNA, the CDR3 is TGCAGCGTTGTTGAAGTGGACAAACCAGTCAATGAGCAGTTCTTC. Translation: CSVVEVDKPVNEQFF.